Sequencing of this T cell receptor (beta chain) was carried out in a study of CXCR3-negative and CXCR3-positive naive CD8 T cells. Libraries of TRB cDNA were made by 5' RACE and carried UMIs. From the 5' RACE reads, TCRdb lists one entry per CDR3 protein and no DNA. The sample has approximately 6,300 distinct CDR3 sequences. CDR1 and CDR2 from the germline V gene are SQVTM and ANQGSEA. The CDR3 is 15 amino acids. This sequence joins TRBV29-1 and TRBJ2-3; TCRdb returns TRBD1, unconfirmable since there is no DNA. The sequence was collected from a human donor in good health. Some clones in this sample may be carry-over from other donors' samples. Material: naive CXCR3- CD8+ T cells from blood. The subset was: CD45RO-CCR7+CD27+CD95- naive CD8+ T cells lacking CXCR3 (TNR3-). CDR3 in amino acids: CSVPHAGAGTDTQYF.